What follows describes a single T cell receptor beta chain. This CDR3 region has 12 residues. CDR1 is MGHDK, CDR2 SYGVNS, per germline. Trimming took off 5 bases at V and 3 bases at J, with 7 bases between the two ends. Sequencing used immunoSEQ multiplex PCR; TCRdb keeps in-frame clones, though not all of them. The sample shows about 2.4 million clones, roughly 92% of them seen only once. The data were taken from a study of shared clonotypes between healthy human individuals. In the study overall: The study enrolled a couple of women and a few men aged 18 to 49.

The chain employs TRBV25-1 and TRBJ1-1; D uncertain. The source material was naive CD4+ T cells sorted from blood. The subset here: CD45RA+ positively selected. The clonotype comes from a man between 18 and 29 years old in good health. DNA of the CDR3: TGTGCCAGCAGTCTACTAGACACTGAAGCTTTCTTT. Translating gives CASSLLDTEAFF.